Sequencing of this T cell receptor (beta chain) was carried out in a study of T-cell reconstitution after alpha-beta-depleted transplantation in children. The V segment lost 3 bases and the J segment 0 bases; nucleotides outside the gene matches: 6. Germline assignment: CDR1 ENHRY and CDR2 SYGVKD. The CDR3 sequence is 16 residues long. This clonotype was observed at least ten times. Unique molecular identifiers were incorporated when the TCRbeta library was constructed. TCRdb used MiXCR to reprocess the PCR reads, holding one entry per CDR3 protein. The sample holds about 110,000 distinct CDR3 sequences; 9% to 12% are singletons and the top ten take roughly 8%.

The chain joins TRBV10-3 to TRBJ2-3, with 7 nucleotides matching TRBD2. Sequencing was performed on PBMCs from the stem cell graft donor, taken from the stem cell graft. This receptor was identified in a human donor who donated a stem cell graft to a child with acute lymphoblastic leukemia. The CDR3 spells CAISDPTSTSTDTQYF. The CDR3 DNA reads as TGTGCCATCAGTGATCCGACTAGCACAAGCACAGATACGCAGTATTTT.